The 14 T cell receptor beta chains below were found in one sample sequenced in a study of blood T cell repertoires in COVID-19. TCRdb's table, derived via immunoSEQ multiplex PCR, lists solely in-frame clones and lacks some. Of about 130,000 clones detected, around 85% appear once; the ten largest clones hold approximately 3%. Sequenced material: peripheral blood. The source of these receptors is a woman at least 80 years old with acute or convalescent COVID-19.

This clone turned up a few times. V usage is TRBV19 and J usage is TRBJ1-2; D is unresolved. CDR3 length equals 14 residues. CDR1 is LNHDA, CDR2 SQIVND, per germline (reference sequence). Trimming stripped 7 bases from V and 7 bases from J, with 19 bases between. This CDR3 reads CASKVQSSFLGYTF. CDR3 in DNA: TGTGCCAGTAAAGTGCAGTCTAGTTTTCTTGGCTACACCTTC. The variable domain in full, with the rest retrieved from reference TRBV19 and TRBJ1-2, is DGGITQSPKYLFRKEGQNVTLSCEQNLNHDAMYWYRQDPGQGLRLIYYSQIVNDFQKGDIAEGYSVSREKKESFPLTVTSAQKNPTAFYLCASKVQSSFLGYTFGSGTRLTVV.

With respect to this clone: Distinct nucleotide sequences in the sample also encode this CDR3. The chain is built from TRBV5-1 and TRBJ1-2; no clear D. Trimming took off 4 bases at V and 2 bases at J, with 9 bases between the two ends. The germline V gene encodes CDR1 SGHRS and CDR2 YFSETQ. The CDR3 loop spans 13 amino acids. CDR3: CASSLDGNYGYTF. The CDR3 coding sequence is TGCGCCAGCAGCCTAGACGGGAACTATGGCTACACCTTC.

The rearrangement uses TRBV2 and TRBJ2-7; 9 nucleotides agree with TRBD2. Germline assignment: CDR1 SNHLY and CDR2 FYNNEI. Trimming at V came to 6 bases and at J to 2 bases, leaving 5 bases not matched to a gene. There are 14 residues in the CDR3. This CDR3 reads CASSAGTSTYEQYF. CDR3 DNA: TGTGCCAGCAGCGCCGGGACTAGCACCTACGAGCAGTACTTC.

The chain combines TRBV9 with TRBJ1-5; D ambiguous. This CDR3 region has 15 residues. Germline V gene data show CDR1 as SGDLS and CDR2 as YYNGEE. V lost 0 bases, J lost 6 bases, and 13 bases lay in between. The CDR3 loop reads CASSVDFREFQPQHF. The CDR3 DNA sequence: TGTGCCAGCAGCGTAGATTTTAGGGAGTTTCAGCCCCAGCATTTT.

The rearrangement links TRBV5-1 to TRBJ1-2; the D gene is possibly TRBD1 (6 bases). CDR3 length equals 14 residues. Germline V gives CDR1 SGHRS, CDR2 YFSETQ. V was trimmed by 1 base and J by 3 bases, leaving 10 bases between them. CDR3 sequence (DNA): TGCGCCAGCAGCTTGTCTGGGGGCGACTATGGCTACACCTTC. Translated, it gives CASSLSGGDYGYTF.

The DNA of the CDR3 is TGTGCCAGCACCCAGGGGGCAAGCTCCTACGAGCAGTACTTC. This codes for CASTQGASSYEQYF. The J gene is TRBJ2-7, the V gene TRBV2, with 8 bases matching TRBD1. The CDR3 has 14 amino acids. V trimming: 7 bases; J trimming: 0 bases; junction bases outside the gene matches: 5. Germline V gene lookup returns CDR1 SNHLY and CDR2 FYNNEI.

The chain has TRBV29-1 and TRBJ1-1; 10 bases fit TRBD1. The CDR3 runs 13 residues. Looked up from germline, CDR1 is SQVTM and CDR2 is ANQGSEA. With 6 bases clipped from V and 1 base from J, the junction kept 2 bases outside the gene matches. The chain's CDR3 is CSVGDRGNTEAFF. CDR3 DNA: TGCAGCGTAGGGGACAGGGGGAACACTGAAGCTTTCTTT.

The gene calls are TRBV7-2 and TRBJ1-1; tentative D call: TRBD1 (6 bases). This CDR3 has 15 residues. Trimming pared 6 bases from V and 0 bases from J, leaving 14 bases between. The germline V gene encodes CDR1 SGHTA and CDR2 FQGNSA. CDR3 protein: CASSHPGHLNTEAFF. In DNA form, the CDR3 reads TGTGCCAGCAGTCACCCGGGACACTTGAACACTGAAGCTTTCTTT.

This sequence joins TRBV10-2 and TRBJ2-3, with TRBD1 as a possible D gene (8 bases). CDR3 length: 14 residues. V was clipped by 8 bases and J by 4 bases, with 16 bases between them. In germline, CDR1 is WSHSY, CDR2 SAAADI. The CDR3 DNA is TGCGCCAGCGGACAGGGACGGGGGGCAGATACGCAGTATTTT. It encodes CASGQGRGADTQYF.

The rearrangement joins TRBV3-1 (or the pseudogene TRBV3-2) to TRBJ1-5; D not certain. Trimming stripped 0 bases from V and 8 bases from J, with 8 bases between. Germline V gives CDR1 LGHDT, CDR2 YNNKEL (reference sequence). The CDR3 is 13 amino acids. The chain's CDR3 is CASSQELSKPQHF. The CDR3 DNA is TGTGCCAGCAGCCAAGAATTGAGCAAGCCCCAGCATTTT.

J is TRBJ1-6 and V is TRBV13; tentative D call: TRBD1 (6 bases). The CDR3 sequence is 16 residues long. V was shortened by 0 bases and J by 4 bases, with 10 bases between the two germline ends. Germline-derived CDR1 and CDR2 are PRHDT and FYEKMQ (reference sequence). The CDR3 DNA reads as TGTGCCAGCAGCTTAGGTGGGGGGGCGTATAATTCACCCCTCCACTTT. It specifies CASSLGGGAYNSPLHF.

The V and J genes are TRBV30 and TRBJ1-2; D might be TRBD1 (5 bases). V lost 0 bases and J lost 4, with 9 bases in between. The CDR3 runs 13 residues. Germline V gene data show CDR1 as GTSNPN and CDR2 as SVGIG (reference sequence). CDR3 protein: CAWSVGGSYGYTF. The CDR3 nucleotides read TGTGCCTGGAGTGTTGGGGGGAGCTATGGCTACACCTTC.

The chain uses TRBV6-5 and TRBJ2-1; possibly TRBD2 for D (6 bases). Germline values: CDR1 MNHEY, CDR2 SVGAGI. The CDR3 has 15 amino acids. V lost 4 bases and J 7 bases, leaving 17 bases between the germline ends. CDR3 sequence reads: CASSWMGGDINEQFF. CDR3 nucleotides: TGTGCCAGCAGTTGGATGGGGGGAGATATTAATGAGCAGTTCTTC.

The chain carries TRBV6-6 and TRBJ1-6, with a weak D call TRBD1 (6 bases). Germline V lookup: CDR1 MNHNY, CDR2 SVGAGI (reference sequence). The CDR3 loop spans 16 amino acids. V lost 4 bases to trimming and J lost 7 bases, with 17 bases between them. The CDR3 region is CASSFLPGQPNSPLHF. CDR3 DNA: TGTGCCAGCAGTTTCCTCCCGGGACAACCAAATTCACCCCTCCACTTT.